A selection of T cell receptor beta chains follows, all from one sample in a study of preoperative IRX-2 immunotherapy in early breast cancer. The method was immunoSEQ multiplex PCR; TCRdb's version includes in-frame clones alone and lacks a portion of them. Of about 62,000 clones in the sample, approximately 93% were seen once. Sampling was carried out from a patient treated with IRX-2 immunotherapy. The receptors here all came from a human donor with breast cancer. CDR3s include the opening cysteine and the closing phenylalanine or tryptophan.

j_call | v_call | cdr3_aa
TRBJ2-3 | TRBV27 | CASSRIGGVRSTDTQYF
TRBJ1-6 | TRBV27 | CASSLRTGGVLPSSPLHF
NA | TRBV28 | CASTRGLHEQYF
TRBJ1-6 | TRBV21-1 | CARGQDQGPHSPLHF
NA | TRBV5-1 | CASKSRSSYEQYF
TRBJ1-2 | TRBV7-9 | CASRNGGQKVYGYTF
TRBJ2-2 | TRBV4-1 | CASSQREFHGELFF
TRBJ1-2 | TRBV5-5 | CASSWESGSNYGYTF
TRBJ2-1 | TRBV19 | CASSARNEQFF
TRBJ1-6 | TRBV30 | CAWSVPKDSPLHF
TRBJ2-1 | TRBV29-1 | CSVEGADYAYNEQFF
TRBJ2-7 | TRBV5-5 | CASGSWGEFYEQYF
TRBJ1-2 | TRBV7-3 | CASSPGLTGNYGYTF
TRBJ1-2 | TRBV27 | CASSLSIGIIGYTF
TRBJ2-3 | TRBV4-3 | CASSQDPGAGNTQYF
TRBJ2-5 | TRBV14 | CASSQLKGGQETQYF
TRBJ1-5 | TRBV28 | CATPPGTGARGNQPQHF
TRBJ1-4 | TRBV25-1 | CASRGGTGYEKLFF
TRBJ1-1 | TRBV28 | CASRIGTGFEAFF
TRBJ2-4 | TRBV9 | CASSTTGKNIQYF
TRBJ1-5 | TRBV19 | CASSSSRDQPQHF
TRBJ2-3 | TRBV4-3 | CASSHSTASTDTQYF
TRBJ2-1 | TRBV7-9 | CASSRQELNEQFF
TRBJ1-3 | TRBV28 | CASSFPGGVNTIYF
TRBJ2-7 | TRBV5-1 | CASSFLTAYEQYF
TRBJ2-3 | TRBV29-1 | CSVEGTSTDTQYF
TRBJ2-3 | TRBV7-9 | CASFPGVRTDTQYF
TRBJ2-7 | TRBV7-2 | CASSQRGLAGRYEQYF
TRBJ2-2 | TRBV28 | CASSLGRGLPGELFF
TRBJ2-3 | TRBV7-6 | CAIQGTFTDTQYF
TRBJ1-1 | TRBV30 | CAWSARTGGVDTEAFF
TRBJ2-7 | TRBV5-1 | CASSLAGQTYYEQYF
TRBJ1-1 | TRBV18 | CASSPPFGRVNTEAFF
TRBJ1-6 | TRBV6-5 | CASRRPGAPLHF
TRBJ1-5 | TRBV6-6 | CASSGVNQPQHF
TRBJ2-1 | TRBV7-3 | CASSLSVGSSYNEQFF
TRBJ2-2 | TRBV5-1 | CASTFGLSTGELFF
TRBJ2-2 | TRBV19 | CASTPQFQGVELFF
TRBJ2-7 | TRBV30 | CAWGRDPRFEQYF
TRBJ2-1 | TRBV14 | CASSPVRAGGRNEQFF
TRBJ1-5 | TRBV28 | CASSFGGRNQPQHF
TRBJ2-2 | TRBV9 | CASSGTGFPNTGELFF
TRBJ2-1 | TRBV28 | CASKTLAASSYNEQFF
TRBJ2-1 | TRBV4-1 | CASSHHPGTGSNEQFF
TRBJ1-2 | TRBV2 | CASRMGGLGGYTF
TRBJ2-2 | TRBV7-6 | CASCQWQNTGELFF
TRBJ2-2 | TRBV7-3 | CASSRHAFSNTGELFF
TRBJ2-1 | TRBV2 | CASTRSDEQFF
TRBJ2-7 | TRBV7-9 | CASSFGLAGWQYF
TRBJ1-1 | TRBV28 | CASSQLGQANTEAFF
TRBJ2-2 | TRBV7-2 | CASSPQTGIPGELFF
TRBJ1-6 | TRBV2 | CASRGEGGPLHF
TRBJ2-7 | TRBV10-3 | CATRGSYEQYF
TRBJ1-3 | TRBV28 | CASKYGGNTIYF